Listed below are T cell receptor beta chains from one sample, sequenced in a study of T cell responses to AZD1222 COVID-19 vaccine. TCRdb's copy holds only in-frame clones and misses some; the assay was immunoSEQ multiplex PCR. The table records around 270,000 clones, 94% of them present only once. The sample consisted of peripheral blood, taken 28 days after the second AZD1222 dose. The receptors derive from an adult who received the AZD1222 COVID-19 vaccine. Each CDR3 is given with its conserved first and last residue. Each record gives: D gene, J gene, clone size, V gene, CDR3 DNA, CDR3 protein. D genes are given only for firm matches. Clone size is given for some rows only: seen once, a few or many times, or a class if the clone is expanded.

D: TRBD1
J: TRBJ2-1
size: .
V: TRBV9
DNA: TGTGCCAGCAGCGTAGGTGACAGGGGGATAAATGAGCAGTTCTTC
CDR3: CASSVGDRGINEQFF

D: .
J: TRBJ1-5
size: .
V: TRBV7-9
DNA: TGTGCCAGCAGCTTAGGGGCGGATCAGCCCCAGCATTTT
CDR3: CASSLGADQPQHF

D: .
J: TRBJ1-4
size: .
V: TRBV19
DNA: TGTGCCAGTAGTATAGCAGGGGTGACTAATGAAAAACTGTTTTTT
CDR3: CASSIAGVTNEKLFF

D: .
J: TRBJ1-3
size: .
V: TRBV5-1
DNA: TGCGCCAGCAGCTTGACAGGGTACGGAAACACCATATATTTT
CDR3: CASSLTGYGNTIYF

D: .
J: TRBJ2-7
size: .
V: TRBV7-2
DNA: TGTGCCAGCAGCTTAGGACTCTCCTCCTACGAGCAGTACTTC
CDR3: CASSLGLSSYEQYF

D: .
J: TRBJ1-6
size: .
V: TRBV2
DNA: TGTGCCAGCGGAACAGGGTATAATTCACCCCTCCACTTT
CDR3: CASGTGYNSPLHF

D: .
J: TRBJ1-5
size: .
V: TRBV6-1
DNA: TGTGCCAGCAGTGAGCTCTATAGCAATCAGCCCCAGCATTTT
CDR3: CASSELYSNQPQHF

D: .
J: TRBJ2-7
size: .
V: TRBV27
DNA: TGTGCCAGCAGTTTATCGGGAAGGTGGAACGAGCAGTACTTC
CDR3: CASSLSGRWNEQYF

D: .
J: TRBJ1-5
size: .
V: TRBV2
DNA: TGTGCCAGCAGTGGGCTGGTTCCAAATCAGCCCCAGCATTTT
CDR3: CASSGLVPNQPQHF

D: .
J: TRBJ1-3
size: .
V: TRBV6-5
DNA: TGTGCCAGCAGGGTCATCTCGACTGGAAACACCATATATTTT
CDR3: CASRVISTGNTIYF

D: TRBD1
J: TRBJ2-2
size: .
V: TRBV3-1/TRBV3-2
DNA: TGTGCCAGCAGCCAGGGGACAGAACCCACCGGGGAGCTGTTTTTT
CDR3: CASSQGTEPTGELFF

D: .
J: TRBJ1-4
size: .
V: TRBV9
DNA: TGTGCCAGCAGCCCTCGGACAAATGAAAAACTGTTTTTT
CDR3: CASSPRTNEKLFF

D: .
J: TRBJ1-3
size: .
V: TRBV4-1
DNA: TGCGCCAGCAGCCAAGATATCGGGGTTGGAAACACCATATATTTT
CDR3: CASSQDIGVGNTIYF

D: .
J: TRBJ2-3
size: .
V: TRBV6-2/TRBV6-3
DNA: TGTGCCAGCAGTCCATTGCTTGGGACGCAGTATTTT
CDR3: CASSPLLGTQYF

D: .
J: TRBJ1-4
size: .
V: TRBV11-2
DNA: TGTGCCAGCAGCTTAGTTGGGCGGAGTGGTGAAAAACTGTTTTTT
CDR3: CASSLVGRSGEKLFF

D: TRBD1
J: TRBJ2-7
size: .
V: TRBV4-1
DNA: TGCGCCAGCAGCCGAAACCTCGCCGGGACAGGGGTTTACGAGCAGTACTTC
CDR3: CASSRNLAGTGVYEQYF

D: .
J: TRBJ1-1
size: .
V: TRBV7-9
DNA: TGTGCCAGCAGACCACAGGGGAACACTGAAGCTTTCTTT
CDR3: CASRPQGNTEAFF

D: .
J: TRBJ1-2
size: .
V: TRBV4-2
DNA: TGTGCCAGCAGCCAAGATCGGGGCACCTATGGCTACACCTTC
CDR3: CASSQDRGTYGYTF

D: .
J: TRBJ1-2
size: .
V: TRBV30
DNA: TGTGCCTGGAGTGCGATACAGGGTAACTATGGCTACACCTTC
CDR3: CAWSAIQGNYGYTF

D: TRBD1
J: TRBJ1-3
size: .
V: TRBV7-6
DNA: TGTGCCAGCAGCTCCCGGACAGGGATTGACACCATATATTTT
CDR3: CASSSRTGIDTIYF

D: .
J: TRBJ1-5
size: .
V: TRBV7-2
DNA: TGTGCCAGCAGCTTATTTCAGGGAGATCAGCCCCAGCATTTT
CDR3: CASSLFQGDQPQHF

D: .
J: TRBJ1-2
size: .
V: TRBV7-2
DNA: TGTGCCAGCAGCGTAATAGGGGGTCCGGATTCGTTCGGCTACACCTTC
CDR3: CASSVIGGPDSFGYTF

D: .
J: TRBJ2-5
size: .
V: TRBV2
DNA: TGTGCCGGGCAGAGAGGGAGCCAAGAGACCCAGTACTTC
CDR3: CAGQRGSQETQYF

D: .
J: TRBJ1-5
size: few
V: TRBV6-5
DNA: TGTGCCAGCAGCAGGAAACAAAATCAGCCCCAGCATTTT
CDR3: CASSRKQNQPQHF

D: .
J: TRBJ1-4
size: .
V: TRBV28
DNA: TGTGCCAGCAGTCCCGCTTTTGGGGGCACTAATGAAAAACTGTTTTTT
CDR3: CASSPAFGGTNEKLFF

D: TRBD1
J: TRBJ2-2
size: .
V: TRBV28
DNA: TGTGCCAGCAGTTTGGGACAGGGGGCTAGCACCGGGGAGCTGTTTTTT
CDR3: CASSLGQGASTGELFF

D: .
J: TRBJ2-4
size: .
V: TRBV2
DNA: TGTGCCAGCAGGAGAGGGACTTCCAGAGCCAAAAACATTCAGTACTTC
CDR3: CASRRGTSRAKNIQYF

D: TRBD1
J: TRBJ2-2
size: .
V: TRBV5-1
DNA: TGCGCCAGCAGCTTGGGACAGGGGGCGCACGGGGAGCTGTTTTTT
CDR3: CASSLGQGAHGELFF

D: .
J: TRBJ1-6
size: .
V: TRBV2
DNA: TGTGCCAGCAGTCGGGACGGACGGGGTTCACCCCTCCACTTT
CDR3: CASSRDGRGSPLHF

D: .
J: TRBJ2-7
size: once
V: TRBV12-3/TRBV12-4
DNA: TGTGCCAGCAGCCCGGGGGGCCGCTACGAGCAGTACTTC
CDR3: CASSPGGRYEQYF

D: .
J: TRBJ1-1
size: .
V: TRBV5-1
DNA: TGCGCCAGCAGTTGGGACACCCAGGGGACTGAAGCTTTCTTT
CDR3: CASSWDTQGTEAFF

D: TRBD2
J: TRBJ2-7
size: once
V: TRBV11-1
DNA: TGTGCCAGCAGCCGCACGCTAGCGGGGAATTACGAGCAGTACTTC
CDR3: CASSRTLAGNYEQYF

D: .
J: TRBJ2-1
size: .
V: TRBV29-1
DNA: TGCAGCGTTGATACCCTTTCCTACAATGAGCAGTTCTTC
CDR3: CSVDTLSYNEQFF

D: TRBD1
J: TRBJ2-7
size: .
V: TRBV5-1
DNA: TGCGCCAGCAGCCCCGGACAGGGGGACTCCTACGAGCAGTACTTC
CDR3: CASSPGQGDSYEQYF

D: .
J: TRBJ1-2
size: .
V: TRBV28
DNA: TGTGCCAGCAACGAGGTGACGGATGGCTACACCTTC
CDR3: CASNEVTDGYTF

D: .
J: TRBJ1-1
size: once
V: TRBV10-3
DNA: TGTGCCATCACTAGGGGGGGCAGAAACATGAACACTGAAGCTTTCTTT
CDR3: CAITRGGRNMNTEAFF

D: TRBD1
J: TRBJ2-7
size: .
V: TRBV28
DNA: TGTGCCAGCCGTGAGACAGGGATTTCCTACGAGCAGTACTTC
CDR3: CASRETGISYEQYF

D: .
J: TRBJ2-1
size: .
V: TRBV7-2
DNA: TGTGCCAGCAGCTTGGGCGGGCAGGTTTACAATGAGCAGTTCTTC
CDR3: CASSLGGQVYNEQFF

D: .
J: TRBJ1-6
size: .
V: TRBV30
DNA: TGTGCCTGGATGGCGTCCGGACTCGCCCTTCGCCCCCTCCACTTT
CDR3: CAWMASGLALRPLHF